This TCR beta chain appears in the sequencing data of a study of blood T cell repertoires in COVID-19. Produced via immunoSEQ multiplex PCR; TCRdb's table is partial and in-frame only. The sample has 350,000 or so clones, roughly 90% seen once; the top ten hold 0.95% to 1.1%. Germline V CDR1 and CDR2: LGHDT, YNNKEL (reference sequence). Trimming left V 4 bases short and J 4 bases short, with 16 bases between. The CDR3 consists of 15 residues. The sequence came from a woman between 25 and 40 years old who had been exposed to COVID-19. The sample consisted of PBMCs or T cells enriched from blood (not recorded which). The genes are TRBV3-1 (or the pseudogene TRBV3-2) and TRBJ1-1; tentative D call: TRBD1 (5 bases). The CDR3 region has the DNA TGTGCCAGCAGCCCGCGTTCCCTGGGGGGCACTGAAGCTTTCTTT. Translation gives CASSPRSLGGTEAFF.